Below, 27 T cell receptor beta chains from the same sample are listed, as sequenced in a study of CD8+ T cells in alopecia areata. It was cDNA, reverse transcribed from extracted RNA, that served as the sequencing template. Assay used: immunoSEQ multiplex PCR; TCRdb lists only in-frame clones, some missing. The sample lists 150,000 to 200,000 clones, 45% to 60% occurring once. The source material was CD4+ T cells sorted from blood. The receptors were sampled from a human donor in good health.

V and J are TRBV6-5 and TRBJ2-3; 11 bases align to TRBD2. V trimming: 4 bases; J trimming: 5 bases; junction bases outside the gene matches: 5. CDR1 and CDR2 from the germline V gene are MNHEY and SVGAGI. CDR3 length: 15 residues. CDR3 region: CASSSQGLAGDTQYF. DNA of the CDR3: TGTGCCAGCAGTTCCCAAGGACTAGCGGGAGATACGCAGTATTTT.

V usage is TRBV29-1 and J usage is TRBJ2-3; 7 nucleotides match TRBD1. CDR3 length equals 14 residues. V shed 4 bases, J shed 2 bases, and the junction held 6 bases outside the gene matches. Germline values: CDR1 SQVTM, CDR2 ANQGSEA. This chain's CDR3 is CSVVSTGFTDTQYF. The DNA for the CDR3 is TGCAGCGTTGTCTCGACAGGGTTCACAGATACGCAGTATTTT.

This rearrangement joins TRBV4-1 to TRBJ2-1; 10 bases agree with TRBD2. In germline, CDR1 is MGHRA, CDR2 YSYEKL. The CDR3 is 20 amino acids. Germline trimming cut 0 bases from V and 8 bases from J; bases unmatched to any gene: 19. CDR3 loop: CASSQDREREGLALPYEQFF. The DNA of the CDR3 is TGCGCCAGCAGCCAAGATCGTGAGCGGGAGGGTCTAGCCCTACCCTATGAGCAGTTCTTC.

This clone appeared a few times. The rearrangement uses TRBV19 and TRBJ1-1, with D possibly matching TRBD1 (5 bases). This CDR3 is built from 13 residues. Per germline, CDR1 LNHDA and CDR2 SQIVND (reference sequence). Trimming pared 4 bases from V and 3 bases from J, leaving 9 bases between. The CDR3 sequence: CASSNWGDTEAFF. The CDR3 DNA is TGTGCCAGTAGTAACTGGGGCGACACTGAAGCTTTCTTT. The complete variable domain, with remaining parts taken from reference TRBV19 and TRBJ1-1, reads DGGITQSPKYLFRKEGQNVTLSCEQNLNHDAMYWYRQDPGQGLRLIYYSQIVNDFQKGDIAEGYSVSREKKESFPLTVTSAQKNPTAFYLCASSNWGDTEAFFGQGTRLTVV.

The chain couples TRBV29-1 to TRBJ2-5; 8 nucleotides line up with TRBD2. The CDR3 totals 14 residues. Germline V lookup: CDR1 SQVTM, CDR2 ANQGSEA. Trimming took 4 bases from V and 3 from J; bases not matched to a gene: 7. This chain's CDR3 is CSVARLLAEETQYF. The DNA for the CDR3 is TGCAGCGTTGCTCGCCTACTAGCGGAAGAGACCCAGTACTTC.

Only one count was recorded for this clone. This chain joins TRBV29-1 and TRBJ1-1; D may be TRBD1 (5 bases). Germline V gives CDR1 SQVTM, CDR2 ANQGSEA. V lost 4 bases and J lost 0, with 12 bases in between. The CDR3 totals 14 residues. The DNA for the CDR3 is TGCAGCGTTGTCGTAGGGACCCTGAACACTGAAGCTTTCTTT. The encoded protein is CSVVVGTLNTEAFF. The full variable domain, in which reference TRBV29-1 and TRBJ1-1 provide the parts outside the CDR3, is SAVISQKPSRDICQRGTSLTIQCQVDSQVTMMFWYRQQPGQSLTLIATANQGSEATYESGFVIDKFPISRPNLTFSTLTVSNMSPEDSSIYLCSVVVGTLNTEAFFGQGTRLTVV.

J is TRBJ1-2 and V is TRBV10-3; 8 bases match TRBD1. The CDR3 extends over 18 amino acids. Germline assignment: CDR1 ENHRY and CDR2 SYGVKD. J gave up 3 bases and V 5 bases, and 17 bases lay outside the gene matches. The CDR3 loop is CAISQRGGRGLKDYGYTF. The CDR3 nucleotides are TGTGCCATCAGTCAACGAGGGGGCAGGGGGCTTAAGGACTATGGCTACACCTTC.

This chain links TRBV25-1 with TRBJ2-3; D call uncertain. V was cut by 4 bases and J by 4 bases, with 15 bases left in between. The CDR3 has 15 amino acids. In germline, CDR1 is MGHDK, CDR2 SYGVNS. The CDR3 reads CASSVYTERSDTQYF. The CDR3 bases are TGTGCCAGCAGTGTTTACACAGAACGGTCAGATACGCAGTATTTT.

There are a few counts of this clone. The V call is TRBV29-1, the J call TRBJ1-5; TRBD1 is a possible D gene (5 bases). The CDR3 runs to 14 residues. CDR1 and CDR2 from the germline V gene are SQVTM and ANQGSEA. Trimming left V 6 bases short and J 6 bases short, with 18 bases between. CDR3 coding DNA: TGCAGCGTCGGGGCCGGGGTGCACGGTCAGCCCCAGCATTTT. This sequence encodes CSVGAGVHGQPQHF.

The V gene is TRBV29-1, the J gene TRBJ2-1; D is unclear. The CDR3 spans 9 residues. V was clipped by 4 bases and J by 10 bases, with 5 bases between them. The V gene's germline CDR1 is SQVTM and CDR2 ANQGSEA. The CDR3 DNA is TGCAGCGTTGGAGCCGAGCAGTTCTTC. It codes for CSVGAEQFF.

This rearrangement joins TRBV5-1 to TRBJ2-3; D not certain. This CDR3 region has 12 residues. The V and J ends lost 2 bases and 5 bases respectively, with 6 bases between them. Germline V gives CDR1 SGHRS, CDR2 YFSETQ. DNA of the CDR3: TGCGCCAGCAGCTTTGACGGAGATACGCAGTATTTT. It translates to CASSFDGDTQYF.

In regard to this clone: Other nucleotide sequences from this sample produce the same CDR3. This chain links TRBV20-1 with TRBJ1-1, with unresolved D. This CDR3 spans 11 amino acids. The V gene's germline CDR1 is DFQATT and CDR2 SNEGSKA (reference sequence). Trimming removed 5 bases at V and 1 base at J, with 5 bases between. CDR3 region: CSAPRNTEAFF. DNA for the CDR3: TGCAGTGCTCCCAGGAACACTGAAGCTTTCTTT.

The gene calls are TRBV28 and TRBJ2-5; TRBD2 agrees at 8 bases. With V trimmed by 7 bases and J by 3 bases, 7 bases remained unmatched. CDR3 size: 14 residues. Per germline, CDR1 MDHEN and CDR2 SYDVKM. The CDR3 reads CASTGIAGKETQYF. Written as DNA, the CDR3 is TGTGCCAGCACTGGAATAGCGGGAAAAGAGACCCAGTACTTC.

CDR3 in DNA: TGTGCCAGCAGTGAAAAAAGAGGGGGCGGTGAAAAACTGTTTTTT. It encodes CASSEKRGGGEKLFF. V gene TRBV25-1 combines with J gene TRBJ1-4; 7 bases match TRBD1. Looked up from germline, CDR1 is MGHDK and CDR2 is SYGVNS. The J segment lost 7 bases and the V segment lost 2 bases, leaving 7 bases of the junction unmatched. The CDR3 totals 15 residues.

The rearrangement links TRBV25-1 to TRBJ2-7, with D hard to call. V was clipped by 6 bases and J by 2 bases, with 14 bases between them. The germline V gene encodes CDR1 MGHDK and CDR2 SYGVNS. The CDR3 is made up of 14 amino acids. This chain's CDR3 is CASSPRPRTYEQYF. CDR3 DNA sequence: TGTGCCAGCAGCCCTCGGCCCCGGACCTACGAGCAGTACTTC.

The V call is TRBV30, the J call TRBJ1-1, with 8 bases matching TRBD1. Looked up from germline, CDR1 is GTSNPN and CDR2 is SVGIG (reference sequence). Trimming cost V 1 base and J 14 bases; bases outside gene matches: 6. The CDR3 consists of 11 residues. CDR3 protein: CAWSEGTGGFF. The CDR3 nucleotides read TGTGCCTGGAGTGAGGGTACAGGGGGATTCTTT.

About this clone itself: A much larger clone sits a single nucleotide away, making a read error possible. The chain employs TRBV4-2 and TRBJ2-1; D call uncertain. Germline CDR1 is LGHNA and CDR2 is YNFKEQ. Between the trimmed V and J ends, which lost 3 bases and 6 bases, there was a span of 3 bases. This CDR3 is 11 amino acids long. The CDR3, as DNA: TGTGCCAGCAGCCAGGGCAATGAGCAGTTCTTC. This gives the protein CASSQGNEQFF.

The chain couples TRBV2 to TRBJ2-5; 9 positions agree with TRBD2. This CDR3 contains 17 residues. Trimming cost V 5 bases and J 5 bases; bases outside gene matches: 15. Germline V gene data show CDR1 as SNHLY and CDR2 as FYNNEI. CDR3 in DNA: TGTGCCAGCAGTTCCTTGACTAGCGGCAAGGTCTGGGAGACCCAGTACTTC. Translation: CASSSLTSGKVWETQYF. The whole variable domain, filled in from reference TRBV2 and TRBJ2-5, reads EPEVTQTPSHQVTQMGQEVILRCVPISNHLYFYWYRQILGQKVEFLVSFYNNEISEKSEIFDDQFSVERPDGSNFTLKIRSTKLEDSAMYFCASSSLTSGKVWETQYFGPGTRLLVL.

The chain joins TRBV11-2 to TRBJ2-3; a weak D match, TRBD2 (6 bases). CDR1 is SGHAT, CDR2 FQNNGV, per germline. V lost 0 bases to trimming and J lost 6 bases, with 10 bases between them. This CDR3 comprises 14 residues. DNA for the CDR3: TGTGCCAGCAGCTTAGATGGCGGGAAGGATACGCAGTATTTT. Its translation is CASSLDGGKDTQYF.

V is TRBV23-1 and J is TRBJ1-1; TRBD1 matches at 8 bases. TRBV23-1 is an ORF, with its function uncertain. The V and J ends lost 2 bases and 4 bases, in that order; junction bases with no gene match: 6. CDR3 length: 15 residues. The CDR3 here is CASSQATGVGTEAFF. As DNA, the CDR3 is TGCGCCAGCAGTCAAGCGACAGGGGTTGGCACTGAAGCTTTCTTT.

V is TRBV30 and J is TRBJ1-1, with D perhaps matching TRBD1 (6 bases). The length of the CDR3 is 13 residues. Trimming took 1 base from V and 3 from J, leaving 9 bases between them. Germline V lookup: CDR1 GTSNPN, CDR2 SVGIG (reference sequence). For the CDR3, the DNA is TGTGCCTGGAGTGCGAGGGGGGACACTGAAGCTTTCTTT. This gives the protein CAWSARGDTEAFF.

The gene calls are TRBV29-1 and TRBJ2-5; TRBD1 agrees at 12 bases. CDR1 is SQVTM and CDR2 is ANQGSEA in the germline V gene. Trimming at V came to 5 bases and at J to 2 bases, leaving 9 bases not matched to a gene. The CDR3 is made up of 16 amino acids. CDR3 nucleotides: TGCAGCGTTCAGAAGGGGACAGGGGGCTTTCAAGAGACCCAGTACTTC. Protein sequence: CSVQKGTGGFQETQYF.

The chain recombines TRBV19 with TRBJ2-3, with no clear D. Germline CDR1 reads LNHDA; CDR2 reads SQIVND (reference sequence). CDR3 length: 13 amino acids. The ends were cut back, 3 bases at V and 4 bases at J, with 8 bases in the middle. The CDR3 spells CASSITLSDTQYF. In nucleotides, the CDR3 is TGTGCCAGTAGTATCACCCTCTCAGATACGCAGTATTTT.

The rearrangement uses TRBV5-1 and TRBJ2-1; 11 nucleotides agree with TRBD2. The CDR3 runs to 16 residues. The germline V gene has CDR1 SGHRS and CDR2 YFSETQ. The V and J ends lost 0 bases and 12 bases, in that order; junction bases with no gene match: 11. CDR3 bases: TGCGCCAGCAGCTTGGCCCTAGCGGGGGGATATGAAGGGCAGTTCTTC. Its protein is CASSLALAGGYEGQFF. The whole variable domain, filled in from reference TRBV5-1 and TRBJ2-1, reads KAGVTQTPRYLIKTRGQQVTLSCSPISGHRSVSWYQQTPGQGLQFLFEYFSETQRNKGNFPGRFSGRQFSNSRSEMNVSTLELGDSALYLCASSLALAGGYEGQFFGPGTRLTVL.

The genes are TRBV18 and TRBJ2-7; a weak D match, TRBD2 (5 bases). The V gene's germline CDR1 is KGHSH and CDR2 LQKENI. Trimming left V 3 bases short and J 6 bases short, with 21 bases between. This CDR3 region has 16 residues. CDR3 nucleotides: TGTGCCAGCTCACCCCAGGTAGCGAGTACTCTGGTCGAGCAGTACTTC. The encoded protein is CASSPQVASTLVEQYF.

The chain recombines TRBV15 with TRBJ2-1, with TRBD1 identical over 7 bases. The CDR3 loop spans 16 amino acids. With 6 bases clipped from V and 10 bases from J, the junction kept 18 bases outside the gene matches. Germline CDR1 reads LNHNV; CDR2 reads YYDKDF (reference sequence). CDR3 coding DNA: TGTGCCACCAGTGCCGTGAGAGGGGGCCGCCTCAAGGAGCAGTTCTTC. Translation gives CATSAVRGGRLKEQFF.

This clone was seen more than once but under ten times. CDR3 residues: CAWSVMSGADTQYF. The CDR3 DNA reads as TGTGCCTGGAGTGTAATGAGCGGGGCCGATACGCAGTATTTT. V and J are TRBV30 and TRBJ2-3; 7 bases agree with TRBD2. Germline trimming cut 0 bases from V and 6 bases from J; bases unmatched to any gene: 6. Germline V gene lookup returns CDR1 GTSNPN and CDR2 SVGIG (reference sequence). The CDR3 runs 14 residues.